This T cell receptor (beta chain) originates from a study of OX40 agonist ivuxolimab in advanced cancers. Study at large: Dose-escalation subjects each had hepatocellular carcinoma, melanoma, renal cell or head and neck cancer. Partial responses were achieved by three patients: one hepatocellular carcinoma, two cutaneous melanoma. The study's findings and limits: In general, CD8+ T cells held more expanded clones than CD4+ did, on average.

The CDR3 has 15 residues. Trimming at V came to 4 bases and at J to 6 bases, leaving 7 bases not matched to a gene. The germline gives CDR1 SGHRS, CDR2 YFSETQ. As for this clone: The antigen is undetermined.

Using immunoSEQ multiplex PCR, the repertoire was profiled, and TCRdb retains in-frame clones only, with some absent. The sample consists of about 89,000 clones, 70% to 90% of them appearing once. The V and J genes are TRBV5-1 and TRBJ2-2; TRBD1 aligns across 9 bases. Here the sequenced sample was CD4+ or CD8+ T cells sorted from blood, taken in a trial of the OX40 agonist ivuxolimab. This clonotype originated in an adult with an advanced solid tumor such as melanoma, head and neck, liver or kidney cancer. Here the CDR3 DNA reads TGCGCCAGCAGCAAGGACAGGGGCGGGGCCGGGGAGCTGTTTTTT. Translating it yields CASSKDRGGAGELFF.